The source of this TCR beta chain is a study of blood T cell repertoires in COVID-19 (dated by TCRdb to 2020 to 2021). For the study in its entirety: Samples covering the acute and convalescent phases of COVID-19 were provided by collaborators in the United States, Italy and Spain. Deeply sampled blood TCRbeta repertoires from subjects exposed to, actively infected with, or recovered from COVID-19 were included in the dataset. The material from the prospective study consisted of cDNA or gDNA derived from T cells, B-cell-depleted T cells, or PBMCs. Samples came from the ongoing ImmuneRACE study (first 160 participants) plus 1,254 subjects from 6 global collaborators. Sample metadata almost always included a de-identified subject ID, COVID-19 status, age in years and sex. Where available, HLA class I and class II types were taken from metadata supplied by the sample provider and were not determined by assay-based typing. The repertoires were made available in a free public database intended to serve as a resource for research on the immune response to SARS-CoV-2.

In the case of this clone: The target of this receptor is not known. No per-base quality is available; no much larger clone lies one base away.

The collaborating institutions used their own protocols to collect whole blood in K2EDTA tubes. For TCRbeta analysis, collaborators shipped samples as frozen whole blood, isolated PBMCs, or DNA extracted from either of those sample types. For this chain, trimming is 2 bases at the V end and 0 bases at the J end, and the number of junction bases without a gene match is 3. The germline V gene encodes CDR1 SGHVS and CDR2 FNYEAQ. The cysteine opens and the phenylalanine closes a CDR3 of 15 amino acids. The DNA shown is the 45-base CDR3, in frame from base 1. The immunoSEQ Assay, a bias-controlled multiplex PCR, was used to amplify TCRbeta CDR3 regions from genomic DNA. As for how the authors treated the data: Within the assay, amplification of reference gene primers was used to estimate how many nucleated cells each sample contained. Sequence reads were collapsed and filtered to measure the absolute abundance of every unique TCRbeta CDR3 rearrangement. For each sample, productive Simpson clonality was calculated by taking the square root of Simpson's diversity index across productive rearrangements. Entries here come from immuneACCESS through TCRdb and include only in-frame sequences with V and J called. Some clones fail to appear in such tables; in the studies checked, an unresolved V gene covers under half of the shortfall, and the cause of the remainder is unknown. V and J calls and clone size are as listed in that table; D and trimming were resolved from the DNA. This sample has roughly 90,000 clones in its table, and roughly nine tenths of those were observed once. The top ten constitute 2% to 3% of the sample.

What the work shows at the level of the full study, not this receptor alone: How much clinical and demographic metadata was included differed by source and by participant, and the metadata was provided uncurated.

What was sequenced was peripheral blood. The chain is encoded by TRBV7-6 joined to TRBJ1-1, with 7 middle bases fitting TRBD1. This clonotype was sampled from a man aged 50-59 years with acute or convalescent COVID-19. The DNA reads TGTGCCAGCAGCTTACAGGGGGAAATGAACACTGAAGCTTTCTTT. Its translation reads: CASSLQGEMNTEAFF. Full variable domain (CDR3 extended with the reference TRBV7-6 and TRBJ1-1 proteins): GAGVSQSPRYKVTKRGQDVALRCDPISGHVSLYWYRQALGQGPEFLTYFNYEAQQDKSGLPNDRFSAERPEGSISTLTIQRTEQRDSAMYRCASSLQGEMNTEAFFGQGTRLTVV.